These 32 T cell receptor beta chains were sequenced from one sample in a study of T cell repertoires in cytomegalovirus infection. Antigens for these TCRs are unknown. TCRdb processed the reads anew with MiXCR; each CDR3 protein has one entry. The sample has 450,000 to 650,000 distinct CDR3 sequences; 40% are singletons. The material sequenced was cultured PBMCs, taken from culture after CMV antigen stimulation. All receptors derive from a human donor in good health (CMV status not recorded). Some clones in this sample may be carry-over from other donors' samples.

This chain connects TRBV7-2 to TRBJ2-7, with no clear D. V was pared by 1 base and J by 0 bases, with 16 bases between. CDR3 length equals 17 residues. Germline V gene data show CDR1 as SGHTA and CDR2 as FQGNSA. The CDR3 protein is CASSLGGSPSFSYEQYF. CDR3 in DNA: TGTGCCAGCAGCTTAGGGGGTAGCCCCTCCTTCTCCTACGAGCAGTACTTC.

For the CDR3, the DNA is TGTGCCAGCTCACTTATGCGGGATTCAACTAATGAAAAACTGTTTTTT. Protein sequence: CASSLMRDSTNEKLFF. The chain employs TRBV18 and TRBJ1-4; the D is unclear. The CDR3 loop spans 16 amino acids. V was cut by 4 bases and J by 0 bases, with 12 bases left in between. Germline CDR1 reads KGHSH; CDR2 reads LQKENI. Variable domain in full (rest from reference TRBV18 and TRBJ1-4): NAGVMQNPRHLVRRRGQEARLRCSPMKGHSHVYWYRQLPEEGLKFMVYLQKENIIDESGMPKERFSAEFPKEGPSILRIQQVVRGDSAAYFCASSLMRDSTNEKLFFGSGTQLSVL.

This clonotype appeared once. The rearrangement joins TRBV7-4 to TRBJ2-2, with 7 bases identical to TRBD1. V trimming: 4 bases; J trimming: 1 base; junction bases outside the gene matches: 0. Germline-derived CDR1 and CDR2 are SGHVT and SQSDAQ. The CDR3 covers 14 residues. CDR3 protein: CASSWTGNTGELFF. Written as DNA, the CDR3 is TGTGCCAGCAGCTGGACAGGGAACACCGGGGAGCTGTTTTTT.

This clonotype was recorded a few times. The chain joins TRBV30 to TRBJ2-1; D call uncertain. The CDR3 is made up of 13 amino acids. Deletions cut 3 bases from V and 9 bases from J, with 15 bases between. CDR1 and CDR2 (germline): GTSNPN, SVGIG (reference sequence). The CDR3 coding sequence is TGTGCCTGGAGCCGCGGACGTATTGGTGAGCAGTTCTTC. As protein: CAWSRGRIGEQFF.

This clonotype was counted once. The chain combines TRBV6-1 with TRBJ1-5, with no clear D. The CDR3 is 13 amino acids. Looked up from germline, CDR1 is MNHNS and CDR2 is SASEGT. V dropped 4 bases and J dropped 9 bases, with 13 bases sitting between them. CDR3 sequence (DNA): TGTGCCAGCAGTGCCTTCACCGTGGGGCCCCAGCATTTT. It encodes CASSAFTVGPQHF.

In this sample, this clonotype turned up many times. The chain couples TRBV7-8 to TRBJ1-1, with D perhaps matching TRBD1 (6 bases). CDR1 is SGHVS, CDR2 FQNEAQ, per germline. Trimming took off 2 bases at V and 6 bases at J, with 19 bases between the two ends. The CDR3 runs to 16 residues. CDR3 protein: CASSLYPRGGGPEAFF. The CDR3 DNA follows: TGTGCCAGCAGCTTATACCCCCGGGGGGGCGGTCCTGAAGCTTTCTTT.

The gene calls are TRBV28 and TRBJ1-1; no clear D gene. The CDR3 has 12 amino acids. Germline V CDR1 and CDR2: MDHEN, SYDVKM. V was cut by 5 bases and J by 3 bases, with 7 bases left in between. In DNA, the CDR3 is TGTGCCAGCAGTCCGGTTGACACTGAAGCTTTCTTT. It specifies CASSPVDTEAFF. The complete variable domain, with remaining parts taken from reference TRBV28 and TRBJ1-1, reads DVKVTQSSRYLVKRTGEKVFLECVQDMDHENMFWYRQDPGLGLRLIYFSYDVKMKEKGDIPEGYSVSREKKERFSLILESASTNQTSMYLCASSPVDTEAFFGQGTRLTVV.

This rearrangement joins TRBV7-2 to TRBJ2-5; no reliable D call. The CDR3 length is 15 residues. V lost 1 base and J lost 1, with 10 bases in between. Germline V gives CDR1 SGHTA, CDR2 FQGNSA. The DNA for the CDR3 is TGTGCCAGCAGCTTAGTCAGGAACCTCCAAGAGACCCAGTACTTC. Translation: CASSLVRNLQETQYF.

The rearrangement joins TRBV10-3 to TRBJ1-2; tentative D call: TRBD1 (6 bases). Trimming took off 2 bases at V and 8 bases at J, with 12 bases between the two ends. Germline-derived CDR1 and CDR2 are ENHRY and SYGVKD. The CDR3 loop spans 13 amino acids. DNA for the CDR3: TGTGCCATCAGTGAGGCGGCAGGGGTAGGCTACACCTTC. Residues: CAISEAAGVGYTF.

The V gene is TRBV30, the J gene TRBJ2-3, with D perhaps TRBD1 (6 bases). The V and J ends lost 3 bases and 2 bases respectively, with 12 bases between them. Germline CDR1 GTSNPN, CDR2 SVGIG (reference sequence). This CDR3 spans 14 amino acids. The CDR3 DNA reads TGTGCCTGGAGCCAGGGACACCTCACAGATACGCAGTATTTT. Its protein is CAWSQGHLTDTQYF.

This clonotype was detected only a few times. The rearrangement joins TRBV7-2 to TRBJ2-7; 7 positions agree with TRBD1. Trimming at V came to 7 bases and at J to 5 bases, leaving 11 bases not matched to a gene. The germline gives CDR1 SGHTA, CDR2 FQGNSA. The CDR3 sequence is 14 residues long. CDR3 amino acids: CASNKDRPRDEQYF. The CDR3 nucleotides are TGTGCCAGCAACAAGGACAGGCCCCGCGACGAGCAGTACTTC.

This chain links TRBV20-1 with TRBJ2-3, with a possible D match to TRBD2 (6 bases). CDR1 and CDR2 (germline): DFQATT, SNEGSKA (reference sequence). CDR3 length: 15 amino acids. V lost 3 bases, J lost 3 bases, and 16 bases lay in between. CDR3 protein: CSASDGGKGTDTQYF. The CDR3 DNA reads TGCAGTGCTAGCGACGGCGGGAAGGGAACAGATACGCAGTATTTT.

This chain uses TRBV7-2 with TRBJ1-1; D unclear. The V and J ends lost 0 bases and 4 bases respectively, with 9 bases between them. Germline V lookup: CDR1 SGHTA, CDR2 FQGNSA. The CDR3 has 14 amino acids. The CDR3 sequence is CASSLAGWGTEAFF. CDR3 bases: TGTGCCAGCAGCTTAGCTGGCTGGGGCACTGAAGCTTTCTTT.

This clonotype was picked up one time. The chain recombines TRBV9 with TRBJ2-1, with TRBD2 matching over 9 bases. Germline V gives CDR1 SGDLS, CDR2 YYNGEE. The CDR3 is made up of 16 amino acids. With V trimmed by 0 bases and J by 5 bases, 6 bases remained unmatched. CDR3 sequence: CASSVVGLAGNNEQFF. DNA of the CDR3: TGTGCCAGCAGCGTAGTAGGGCTAGCGGGGAACAATGAGCAGTTCTTC.

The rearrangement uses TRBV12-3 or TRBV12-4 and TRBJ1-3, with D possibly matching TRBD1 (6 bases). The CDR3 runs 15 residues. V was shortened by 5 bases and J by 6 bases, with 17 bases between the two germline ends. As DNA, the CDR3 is TGTGCCAGCAGTCTCGGGACATTCGAACTAAACACCATATATTTT. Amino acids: CASSLGTFELNTIYF.

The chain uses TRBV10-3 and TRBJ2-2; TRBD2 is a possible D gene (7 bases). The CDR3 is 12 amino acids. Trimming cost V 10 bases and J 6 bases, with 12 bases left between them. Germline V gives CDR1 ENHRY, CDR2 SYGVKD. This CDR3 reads CATGRGPGELFF. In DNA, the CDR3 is TGTGCCACCGGGCGGGGGCCCGGGGAGCTGTTTTTT.

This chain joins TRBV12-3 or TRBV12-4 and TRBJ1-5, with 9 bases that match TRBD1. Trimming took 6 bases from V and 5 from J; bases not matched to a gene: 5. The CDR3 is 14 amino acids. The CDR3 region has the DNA TGTGCCAGCAGACTAGGACAGGGGTATCAGCCCCAGCATTTT. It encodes CASRLGQGYQPQHF.

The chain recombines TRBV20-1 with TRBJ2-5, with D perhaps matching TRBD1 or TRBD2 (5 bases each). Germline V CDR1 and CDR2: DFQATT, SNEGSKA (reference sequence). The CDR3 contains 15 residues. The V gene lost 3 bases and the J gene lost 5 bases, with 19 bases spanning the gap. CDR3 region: CSASPVRGSKETQYF. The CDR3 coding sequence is TGCAGTGCTAGCCCCGTCCGGGGCAGCAAGGAGACCCAGTACTTC.

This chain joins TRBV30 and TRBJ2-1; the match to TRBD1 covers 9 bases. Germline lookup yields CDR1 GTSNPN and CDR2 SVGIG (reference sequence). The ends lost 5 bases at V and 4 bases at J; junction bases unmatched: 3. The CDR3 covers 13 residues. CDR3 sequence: CAWRDRAYNEQFF. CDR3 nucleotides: TGTGCCTGGCGGGACAGGGCATACAATGAGCAGTTCTTC.

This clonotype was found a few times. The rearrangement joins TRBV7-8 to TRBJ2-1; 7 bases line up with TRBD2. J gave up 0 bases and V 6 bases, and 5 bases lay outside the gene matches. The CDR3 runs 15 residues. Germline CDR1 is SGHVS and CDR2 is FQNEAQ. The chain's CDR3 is CASRRGSDSYNEQFF. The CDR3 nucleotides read TGTGCCAGCAGGCGGGGGTCCGACTCCTACAATGAGCAGTTCTTC.

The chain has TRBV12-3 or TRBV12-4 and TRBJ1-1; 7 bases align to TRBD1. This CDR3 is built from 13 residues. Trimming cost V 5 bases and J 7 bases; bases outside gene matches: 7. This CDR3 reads CASSRQGGGEAFF. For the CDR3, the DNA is TGTGCCAGCAGTCGACAGGGAGGAGGTGAAGCTTTCTTT.

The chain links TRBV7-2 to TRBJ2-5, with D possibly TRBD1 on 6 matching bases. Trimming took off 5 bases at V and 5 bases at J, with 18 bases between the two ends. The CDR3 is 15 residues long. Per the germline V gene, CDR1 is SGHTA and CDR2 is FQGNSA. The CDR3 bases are TGTGCCAGCAGCGGCAGGGGCCTAACCTGGGAGACCCAGTACTTC. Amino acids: CASSGRGLTWETQYF.

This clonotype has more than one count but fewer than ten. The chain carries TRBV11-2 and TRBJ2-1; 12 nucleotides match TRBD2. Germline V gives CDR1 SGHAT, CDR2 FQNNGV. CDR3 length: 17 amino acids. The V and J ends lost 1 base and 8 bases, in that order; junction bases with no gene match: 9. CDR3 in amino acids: CASSLATGLAGGDEQFF. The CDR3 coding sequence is TGTGCCAGCAGCTTAGCGACGGGACTAGCGGGTGGAGATGAGCAGTTCTTC. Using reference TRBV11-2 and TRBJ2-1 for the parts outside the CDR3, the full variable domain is EAGVAQSPRYKIIEKRQSVAFWCNPISGHATLYWYQQILGQGPKLLIQFQNNGVVDDSQLPKDRFSAERLKGVDSTLKIQPAKLEDSAVYLCASSLATGLAGGDEQFFGPGTRLTVL.

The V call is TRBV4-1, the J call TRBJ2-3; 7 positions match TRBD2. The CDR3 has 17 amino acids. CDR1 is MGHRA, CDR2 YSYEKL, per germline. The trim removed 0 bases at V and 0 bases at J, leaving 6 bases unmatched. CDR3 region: CASSQDGGGSSTDTQYF. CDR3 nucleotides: TGCGCCAGCAGCCAAGACGGTGGCGGGAGTAGCACAGATACGCAGTATTTT.

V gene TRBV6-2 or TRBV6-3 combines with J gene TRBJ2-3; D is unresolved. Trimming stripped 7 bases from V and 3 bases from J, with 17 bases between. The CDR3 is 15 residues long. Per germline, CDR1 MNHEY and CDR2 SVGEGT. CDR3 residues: CASKEGLSRTDTQYF. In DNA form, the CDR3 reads TGTGCCAGCAAAGAAGGATTGTCTAGGACAGATACGCAGTATTTT.

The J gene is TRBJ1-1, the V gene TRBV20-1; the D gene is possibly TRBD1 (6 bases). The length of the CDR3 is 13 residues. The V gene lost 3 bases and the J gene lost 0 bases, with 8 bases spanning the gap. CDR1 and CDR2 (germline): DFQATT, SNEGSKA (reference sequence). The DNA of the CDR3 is TGCAGTGCTAGTGGACAGCTGAACACTGAAGCTTTCTTT. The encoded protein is CSASGQLNTEAFF.

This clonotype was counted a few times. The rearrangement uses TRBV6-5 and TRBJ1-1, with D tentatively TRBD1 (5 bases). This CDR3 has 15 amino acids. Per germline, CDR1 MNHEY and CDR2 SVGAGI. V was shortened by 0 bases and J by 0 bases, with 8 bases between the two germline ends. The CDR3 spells CASSYSQGMNTEAFF. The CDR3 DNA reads TGTGCCAGCAGTTACTCCCAGGGAATGAACACTGAAGCTTTCTTT.

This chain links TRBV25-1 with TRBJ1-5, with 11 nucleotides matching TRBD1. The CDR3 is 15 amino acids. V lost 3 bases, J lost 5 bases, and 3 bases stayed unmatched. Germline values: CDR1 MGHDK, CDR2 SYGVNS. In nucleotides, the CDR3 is TGTGCCAGCAGTGATGGGACAGGGGGAGATCAGCCCCAGCATTTT. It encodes CASSDGTGGDQPQHF.

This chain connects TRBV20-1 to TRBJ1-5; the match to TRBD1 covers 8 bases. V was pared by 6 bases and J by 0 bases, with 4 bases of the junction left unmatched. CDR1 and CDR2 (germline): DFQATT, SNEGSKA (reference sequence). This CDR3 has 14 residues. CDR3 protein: CSARTGLSNQPQHF. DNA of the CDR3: TGCAGTGCCAGGACAGGGCTTAGCAATCAGCCCCAGCATTTT.

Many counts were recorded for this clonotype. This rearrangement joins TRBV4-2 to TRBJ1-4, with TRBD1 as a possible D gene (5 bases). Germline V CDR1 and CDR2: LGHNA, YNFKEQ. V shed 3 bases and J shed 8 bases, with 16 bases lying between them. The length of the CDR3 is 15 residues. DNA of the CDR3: TGTGCCAGCAGCCACCCGAGGGGCCTGGGGGAAAAACTGTTTTTT. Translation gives CASSHPRGLGEKLFF.

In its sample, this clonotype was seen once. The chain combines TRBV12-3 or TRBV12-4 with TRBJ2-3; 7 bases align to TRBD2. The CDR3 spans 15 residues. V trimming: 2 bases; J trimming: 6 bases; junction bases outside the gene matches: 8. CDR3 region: CASSLQSGGEDTQYF. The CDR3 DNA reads TGTGCCAGCAGTTTACAGTCGGGGGGAGAGGATACGCAGTATTTT.

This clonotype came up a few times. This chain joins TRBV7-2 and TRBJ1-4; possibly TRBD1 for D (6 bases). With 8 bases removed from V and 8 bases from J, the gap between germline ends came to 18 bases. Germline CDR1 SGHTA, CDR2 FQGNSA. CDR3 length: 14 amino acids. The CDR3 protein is CASGGGPTAEKLFF. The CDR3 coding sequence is TGTGCCAGCGGGGGGGGCCCGACGGCCGAAAAACTGTTTTTT.